This TCR beta chain derives from a study of T cell clones after liver transplantation. Assay: immunoSEQ multiplex PCR; the TCRdb copy retains only in-frame clones and omits some. Here the sample spans over 25,000 clones, about 94% being singletons. A single count supports this clone. In germline, CDR1 is SGDLS, CDR2 YYNGEE. This CDR3 is built from 16 residues. The V segment lost 0 bases and the J segment 8 bases; nucleotides outside the gene matches: 9. This sequence joins TRBV9 and TRBJ2-3, with 10 nucleotides matching TRBD2. The sample consisted of CD8+ T cells from blood, taken 12 months after liver transplant. The TCR originated in a human patient who received a liver transplant. Part of the T cell pool may stem from the graft donor. The CDR3 here is CASSVGSSGSRVTQYF. The CDR3 DNA reads TGTGCCAGCAGCGTAGGCTCTAGCGGGAGCAGGGTTACGCAGTATTTT.